The present entry profiles one T cell receptor (beta chain) with its context. This sample is part of a study of CDR3 diversity in severe acne. Using its own MiXCR run on the PCR reads, TCRdb lists one record per CDR3 protein. Altogether 85,000 to 120,000 distinct CDR3 sequences are present, around 53% being singletons, with the ten largest covering 9.5% to 15%. In germline, CDR1 is SQVTM, CDR2 ANQGSEA. Deletions cut 6 bases from V and 8 bases from J, with 13 bases between. The CDR3 runs 12 residues. The clonotype was recovered from a male donor with acne. Input material: blood. The chain recombines TRBV29-1 with TRBJ2-2, with D perhaps matching TRBD1 or TRBD2 (6 bases each). The CDR3 DNA is TGCAGCGTGGGCGGGACACCAGGGGAGCTGTTTTTT. Translated, it gives CSVGGTPGELFF.